This T cell receptor beta chain was sequenced during a study of cytomegalovirus exposure and HLA in healthy donors. Regarding the study as a whole: Excluded were some V segments that proved indistinguishable, including TRBV6-2 and TRBV6-3. Solely CMV serostatus was available to characterize immune exposure. The authors reported that TCR beta sequences could predict HLA-A and HLA-B alleles. These predictions were accurate for most subjects in the first cohort.

About this clone: Its antigen remains unidentified.

Amplification used 60 Vbeta primers and 13 Jbeta primers. This table comes from immunoSEQ multiplex PCR, and its TCRdb copy is limited to in-frame clones, with some not included. Of tens of thousands of clones detected, about two thirds appear once; the ten largest clones hold about 6.9%. The germline V gene has CDR1 MNHNS and CDR2 SASEGT. The CDR3 has 13 amino acids. V was trimmed by 1 base and J by 5 bases, leaving 6 bases between them. Material for sequencing was PBMCs. The chain is built from TRBV6-1 and TRBJ1-5; the D is unclear. This receptor was identified in a woman in her forties or fifties in good health and CMV-seropositive. CDR3 nucleotides: TGTGCCAGCAGTGAAGGCTACGATCAGCCCCAGCATTTT. It translates to CASSEGYDQPQHF.